The T cell receptor (beta chain) described here comes from a study of T cells in Graves' hyperthyroidism and ophthalmopathy (dated by TCRdb to between 2018 and 2020). Study-level background: Peripheral blood was sampled at the time of initial diagnosis, prior to any treatment. Following sampling, methimazole starting at 30 mg daily was given to hyperthyroidism patients, and high-dose intravenous methylprednisolone was given to ophthalmopathy patients. Thyroid tissue and blood T-cell repertoires from about 6 Graves' hyperthyroidism patients were also compared in the study. An independent validation cohort of around 20 hyperthyroidism patients and roughly 16 patients who later progressed to ophthalmopathy tested prospective prediction of ophthalmopathy. The 75 to 100 discovery patients were randomly divided into training and test sets at a 7:3 ratio. A discovery cohort of about 95 patients, approximately 45 with Graves' ophthalmopathy and 55 to 60 with stable Graves' hyperthyroidism, was used to find distinguishing TCR V-J signatures. The paper describes TCR Vbeta CDR3 sequencing of about 140 peripheral blood samples, made up of 43 ophthalmopathy patients, approximately 76 hyperthyroidism patients and roughly 17 progressor patients. Overall study outcomes, separate from this receptor: During validation, the model predicted progression to ophthalmopathy a median of around 7 months ahead of onset, with roughly 65% sensitivity and more than 72% specificity. Ophthalmopathy was separated from stable hyperthyroidism by a 13 V-J signature model, with roughly 88% sensitivity and roughly 81% specificity obtained in cross-validation and 80%/75% obtained in testing. Blood samples also contained most of the expanded thyroid clonotypes (frequency above 0.001), which suggests that blood repertoires may reflect thyroid immune responses. Sample size was not statistically predetermined, and investigators were not blinded to group allocation.

Note on this clonotype: Its antigen remains unidentified. No qualities accompany the bases; no much larger clone lies one base away.

The TCR beta CDR3 regions were amplified from the RNA transcripts. The first round of RT-PCR for the TCR CDR3 was performed with the HTBI primer set and the Qiagen OneStep RT-PCR kit. Libraries were constructed in a second round of multiplex PCR, after which size selection and purification were performed. Sequencing of the libraries was done on an Illumina HiSeq2000 using paired-end 100 bp reads. The original pipeline was this. SOAPnuke was used to process the raw data, with reads discarded if the reads contained adapters or uncalled bases, had a mean Phred below 15, or lacked an exact constant-primer or identifier match. COPE v1.2.5 was used to merge high-quality paired reads, and clonotypes were defined as unique nucleotide sequences. Clonotypes were aligned to IMGT TRBV, TRBD and TRBJ reference segments using MiTCR v1.1. The analysis included only V-J combinations with a frequency above 0.0001, which together covered approximately 99% of the repertoires. The TCS score was defined as the ratio of F50 (clonal expansion) to E x V (chaos), calculated using BLOSUM62-based TCRdist between CDR3 peptides within each V-J. Welch's t-statistics and random forest reduced roughly 540 V-J features to 13, which were used in a naive Bayes classifier (R e1071). TCRdb redid the processing of the public reads, applying fastp at Q25 and MiXCR, and retained in-frame beta chains. Entries that share a CDR3 protein sequence are merged under the most common genes and DNA. These V and J calls are TCRdb output, not the study's own analysis. The sample yields roughly 500,000 distinct CDR3 sequences; around 13% were counted once. Together, the top ten hold more than 5% of the sample.

The hyperthyroidism patients were between 18 and 65 years old and newly diagnosed, with a disease duration of less than 2 months. Patients with uncontrolled infections, other autoimmune diseases, pregnancy or lactation were excluded. Diagnoses were based on clinical symptoms, serum thyroxine and TRAb, thyroid ultrasound and orbital computed tomography. Blood from progressor patients was drawn when they were first diagnosed with hyperthyroidism, before any ophthalmopathy symptoms appeared. PBMCs were separated from roughly 9.3 ml of fresh peripheral blood using Ficoll-Paque density gradient centrifugation. Patients classed as progressors first received a Graves' hyperthyroidism diagnosis and then went on to develop ophthalmopathy during follow-up. Trizol reagent was used to extract total RNA, and RNA quality was then checked on an Agilent 2100 Bioanalyzer. Relative to germline, V is missing 4 bases and J is missing 1 base, with 1 base of the junction outside any gene match. Taken from the germline V gene, the CDR1 and CDR2 loops are SGDLS and YYNGEE. From cysteine to phenylalanine, the CDR3 is 14 amino acids long. Just the 42-base CDR3 DNA is kept, in frame starting at base 1.

The clonotype was recovered from a woman aged 25 to 39 with Graves' hyperthyroidism that later progressed to Graves' ophthalmopathy. In this chain, TRBV9 is recombined with TRBJ2-5, with 10 bases in between that match TRBD2. Sequenced input: blood. The encoded CDR3 is CASSPSGSQETQYF. The nucleotide sequence reads as follows: TGTGCCAGCAGCCCTAGCGGGAGCCAAGAGACCCAGTACTTC.